The 19 T cell receptor beta chains in this list originate from one sample, sequenced in a study of T cell clonality in common variable immunodeficiency. This table comes from immunoSEQ multiplex PCR, and its TCRdb copy is limited to in-frame clones, with some not included. The sample holds about 60,000 clones, and no clone turns up only once. The sequenced material came from peripheral blood mononuclear cells. The receptors come from a person aged 18 to 69 in good health.

This clone was counted between two and nine times. The observed sequence ends 3 residues before the CDR3 terminus, with the missing tail filled in from the germline J gene. V is TRBV7-9 and J is TRBJ1-2; no clear D gene. The germline V gene encodes CDR1 SEHNR and CDR2 FQNEAQ (reference sequence). The CDR3 has 12 residues. CDR3 protein: CASSLDSYDYTF. The CDR3 bases that were read are TGTGCCAGCAGCTTAGACAGTTACGAC. The whole variable domain, filled in from reference TRBV7-9 and TRBJ1-2, reads DTGVSQNPRHKITKRGQNVTFRCDPISEHNRLYWYRQTLGQGPEFLTYFQNEAQLEKSRLLSDRFSAERPKGSFSTLEIQRTEQGDSAMYLCASSLDSYDYTFGSGTRLTVV.

This clone was found many times. The sequence runs out 3 residues before the end of the CDR3; the remainder is reconstructed from the germline J gene. This chain connects TRBV5-1 to TRBJ2-2; TRBD1 might be the D (5 bases). The CDR3 has 13 residues. Between the trimmed V and J ends, which lost 4 bases and 1 base, there was a span of 5 bases. Germline V lookup: CDR1 SGHRS, CDR2 YFSETQ. The CDR3 protein is CASSTGNTGELFF. CDR3 DNA, as far as it was read: TGCGCCAGCAGCACAGGGAACACCGGGGAG.

This clone was counted a few times. The read ends 3 residues shy of where the CDR3 ends; the end is completed using the germline J gene. The J gene is TRBJ1-2, the V gene TRBV6-1, with 7 bases aligning to TRBD1. Trimming removed 2 bases from V and 1 base from J; junction bases left unmatched: 7. The CDR3 length is 16 residues. Per germline, CDR1 MNHNS and CDR2 SASEGT. CDR3 DNA, as far as it was read: TGTGCCAGCAGTGAACTCGGGGGACAGTTTAACTATGGC. The encoded protein is CASSELGGQFNYG. In full, the CDR3 is CASSELGGQFNYGYTF.

This clone appeared many times. The CDR3 is CASSPGQGGSYGYTF. The covered CDR3 bases are TGTGCCAGCAGTCCGGGACAGGGTGGTTCCTATGGC. The V call is TRBV28, the J call TRBJ1-2; 9 nucleotides agree with TRBD1. The CDR3 is cut off 3 residues early in the read; its end comes from the germline J gene. Per the germline V gene, CDR1 is MDHEN and CDR2 is SYDVKM. V lost 5 bases to trimming and J lost 4 bases; unmatched junction nucleotides: 8. The CDR3 consists of 15 residues.

This clone was counted ten times or more. The CDR3 goes on 3 residues after the read ends, and that part is filled in from the germline J gene. The V call is TRBV20-1, the J call TRBJ1-1; D might be TRBD1 (5 bases). With 3 bases removed from V and 6 bases from J, the gap between germline ends came to 8 bases. CDR3 length equals 11 residues. Germline-derived CDR1 and CDR2 are DFQATT and SNEGSKA (reference sequence). CDR3 bases read: TGCAGTGCTAGGCAGGGCTCTGAA. This sequence encodes CSARQGSE. The complete CDR3 protein is CSARQGSEAFF.

This clone has a count of ten or more. The CDR3 goes on 3 residues after the read ends, and that part is filled in from the germline J gene. The chain joins TRBV5-4 to TRBJ2-2; D not resolved. This CDR3 has 12 residues. The V end lost 4 bases, the J end lost 5 bases, and 6 bases lay between the germline ends. Looked up from germline, CDR1 is SGHNT and CDR2 is YYREEE (reference sequence). The DNA read from the CDR3 is TGTGCCAGCAGCCGCCAGACCGGGGAG. This gives the protein CASSRQTGE. The whole CDR3 reads CASSRQTGELFF.

This clone appeared many times. Read sequence stops 3 residues before the CDR3 end, and the germline J gene provides the missing end. The rearrangement joins TRBV20-1 to TRBJ2-5; weak D call: TRBD1 (6 bases). Trimming took off 1 base at V and 4 bases at J, with 7 bases between the two ends. The CDR3 is 12 residues long. Germline lookup yields CDR1 DFQATT and CDR2 SNEGSKA (reference sequence). The sequenced part of the CDR3 DNA is TGCAGTGCTAGAGTAGGGGGAGAGACC. Amino acids: CSARVGGET. The entire CDR3 sequence reads CSARVGGETQYF.

This clone occurred many times. The read terminates 3 residues ahead of where the CDR3 ends, so the germline J gene completes it. The chain carries TRBV7-2 and TRBJ2-5; TRBD1 matches at 7 bases. This CDR3 has 15 residues. Germline V lookup: CDR1 SGHTA, CDR2 FQGNSA. Germline trimming cut 5 bases from V and 5 bases from J; bases unmatched to any gene: 11. The CDR3 bases that were read are TGTGCCAGCAGCCGGACCGGAACAGGGGAGGAGACC. Translation: CASSRTGTGEET. The whole CDR3 sequence reads CASSRTGTGEETQYF.

This clone was seen many times. Read data end 3 residues before the CDR3 end; the end is taken from the germline J gene. The gene calls are TRBV5-1 and TRBJ1-1, with TRBD1 matching 7 bases. This CDR3 is built from 16 residues. V lost 5 bases to trimming and J lost 6 bases; unmatched junction nucleotides: 16. The germline CDR1 and CDR2 sequences are SGHRS and YFSETQ. Partial CDR3 DNA: TGCGCCAGCAGGACCGGATCGAGGGGGACAGTAGCTGAA. It translates to CASRTGSRGTVAE. The whole CDR3 is CASRTGSRGTVAEAFF.

This clone was counted many times. This chain's CDR3 is CASSLAGVNSGNTIYF. Incomplete CDR3 DNA: TGTGCCAGCAGCTTGGCGGGGGTCAACTCTGGAAACACC. The V and J genes are TRBV5-4 and TRBJ1-3; TRBD1 is a possible D gene (5 bases). The read ends 3 residues before the CDR3 terminus; that terminus is restored from the germline J gene. Deletions cut 0 bases from V and 0 bases from J, with 10 bases between. The CDR3 totals 16 residues. Germline V CDR1 and CDR2: SGHNT, YYREEE (reference sequence).

This clone has a count of ten or more. The CDR3 end lies 3 residues beyond the end of the read and is filled in from the germline J gene. The chain carries TRBV23-1 and TRBJ2-5; D is uncertain. TRBV23-1 is an open reading frame whose function is uncertain. The CDR3 extends over 13 amino acids. V was cut by 5 bases and J by 1 base, with 8 bases left in between. Incomplete CDR3 DNA: TGCGCCAGCAGTAAGGCAACCCAAGAGACC. Protein sequence: CASSKATQET. The CDR3 as a whole reads CASSKATQETQYF.

This clone has a handful of counts. The read falls 3 residues short of the CDR3 end, and the missing part is taken from the germline J gene. This sequence joins TRBV2 and TRBJ1-6; D unclear. Trimming took 4 bases from V and 8 from J, leaving 9 bases between them. This CDR3 comprises 13 residues. The germline CDR1 and CDR2 sequences are SNHLY and FYNNEI. The CDR3 sequence is CASSASRDSPLHF. Incomplete CDR3 DNA: TGTGCCAGCAGTGCCTCGAGGGATTCACCC.

This clone was observed many times. The read terminates 3 residues before the CDR3 end, so the remaining end is supplied by the germline J gene. This sequence joins TRBV30 and TRBJ2-6; maybe TRBD2 (6 bases). The CDR3 has 15 residues. V was cut by 5 bases and J by 2 bases, with 13 bases left in between. Germline CDR1 GTSNPN, CDR2 SVGIG (reference sequence). CDR3 bases read: TGTGCCTGGTGTCCCCCGGGGGCTGGGGCCAACGTC. Amino acid sequence: CAWCPPGAGANV. The full CDR3 protein is CAWCPPGAGANVLTF.

The table lists this clone with many counts. The CDR3 end falls 3 residues outside the read, so it is completed with the germline J gene. V is TRBV2 and J is TRBJ2-5; 13 bases map to TRBD2. V trimming: 5 bases; J trimming: 3 bases; junction bases outside the gene matches: 3. The CDR3 consists of 15 residues. Germline V gene lookup returns CDR1 SNHLY and CDR2 FYNNEI. The CDR3 loop is CASSLGLAGEETQYF. The DNA read from the CDR3 is TGTGCCAGCAGTCTTGGACTAGCGGGAGAAGAGACC.

The table lists this clone with many counts. The CDR3 DNA, read in part, is TGTGCCAGCAGGACTAGCGGGAGCACAGATACG. It yields the protein CASRTSGSTDT. The entire CDR3 sequence reads CASRTSGSTDTQYF. This rearrangement joins TRBV28 to TRBJ2-3; 10 nucleotides agree with TRBD2. Sequencing ends 3 residues short of the CDR3 end; the germline J gene provides the rest. This CDR3 is 14 amino acids long. Per germline, CDR1 MDHEN and CDR2 SYDVKM. The trim removed 6 bases at V and 0 bases at J, leaving 0 bases unmatched. The full variable domain, with the rest looked up from reference TRBV28 and TRBJ2-3, is DVKVTQSSRYLVKRTGEKVFLECVQDMDHENMFWYRQDPGLGLRLIYFSYDVKMKEKGDIPEGYSVSREKKERFSLILESASTNQTSMYLCASRTSGSTDTQYFGPGTRLTVL.

This clone came up many times. The read halts 3 residues ahead of the CDR3 end, with the missing end drawn from the germline J gene. This chain uses TRBV6-2 or TRBV6-3 with TRBJ2-4; 8 bases line up with TRBD1. V was clipped by 6 bases and J by 1 base; unmatched bases: 2. The CDR3 runs to 14 residues. The germline CDR1 and CDR2 sequences are MNHEY and SVGEGT. The CDR3 DNA, read in part, is TGTGCCAGCAGGGGGGACAGGGCCAAAAACATT. It translates to CASRGDRAKNI. The whole CDR3 is CASRGDRAKNIQYF.

This clone was seen at least ten times. The CDR3 protein is CASSFRLASAPYNEQFF. The CDR3 bases that were read are TGCGCCAGCAGCTTTCGACTCGCTTCCGCCCCCTACAATGAG. This rearrangement joins TRBV5-1 to TRBJ2-1; no definite D call. The observed sequence ends 3 residues before the CDR3 terminus, with the missing tail filled in from the germline J gene. V was clipped by 2 bases and J by 2 bases, with 17 bases between them. This CDR3 has 17 amino acids. Germline V gene sequence: CDR1 SGHRS, CDR2 YFSETQ.

At least ten counts were recorded for this clone. Read sequence stops 3 residues before the CDR3 end, and the germline J gene provides the missing end. The gene calls are TRBV7-6 and TRBJ2-7, with 9 positions matching TRBD1. V was pared by 5 bases and J by 6 bases, with 5 bases of the junction left unmatched. The length of the CDR3 is 13 residues. Germline CDR1 SGHVS, CDR2 FNYEAQ. The chain's CDR3 is CASSVGQGSEQYF. The CDR3 DNA, read in part, is TGTGCCAGCAGCGTGGGACAGGGTAGCGAG.

This clone was picked up many times. The sequenced fragment ends 3 residues before the CDR3 boundary, so the rest is inferred from the germline J gene. This chain links TRBV30 with TRBJ1-1, with 7 nucleotides matching TRBD1. CDR1 is GTSNPN, CDR2 SVGIG, per germline (reference sequence). The V and J ends lost 5 bases and 4 bases, in that order; junction bases with no gene match: 7. This CDR3 has 13 residues. The sequenced part of the CDR3 DNA is TGTGCCTGGTACCCGACAGGGATCACTGAA. Translated: CAWYPTGITE. In full, the CDR3 reads CAWYPTGITEAFF.